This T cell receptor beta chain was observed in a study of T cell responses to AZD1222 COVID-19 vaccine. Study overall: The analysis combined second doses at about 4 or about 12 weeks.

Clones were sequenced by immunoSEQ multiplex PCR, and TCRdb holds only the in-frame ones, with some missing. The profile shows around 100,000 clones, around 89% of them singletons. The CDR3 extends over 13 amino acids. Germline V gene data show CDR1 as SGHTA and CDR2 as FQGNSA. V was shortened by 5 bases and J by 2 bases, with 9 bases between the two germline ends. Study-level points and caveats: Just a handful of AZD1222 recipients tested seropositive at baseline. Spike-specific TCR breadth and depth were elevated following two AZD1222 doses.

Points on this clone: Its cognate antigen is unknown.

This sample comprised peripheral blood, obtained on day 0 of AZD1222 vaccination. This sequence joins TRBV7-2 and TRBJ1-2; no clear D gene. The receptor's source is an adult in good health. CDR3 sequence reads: CASSLYTNYGYTF. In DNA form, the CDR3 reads TGTGCCAGCAGCCTCTACACAAACTATGGCTACACCTTC.